Following are 19 T cell receptor beta chains from one sample sequenced in a study of blood T cell repertoires in COVID-19. Clones were sequenced by immunoSEQ multiplex PCR, and TCRdb holds only the in-frame ones, with some missing. The table includes tens of thousands of clones, 88% detected once. Source material: peripheral blood. These receptors all stem from a human donor in a cohort sampled during active COVID-19.

The rearrangement uses TRBV27 and TRBJ2-7; unclear D gene. The CDR3 consists of 12 residues. V lost 5 bases and J 6 bases, leaving 11 bases between the germline ends. Germline CDR1 is MNHEY and CDR2 is SMNVEV (reference sequence). In DNA, the CDR3 is TGTGCCAGCAGTGCCCCGCCAGGCGAGCAGTACTTC. Encoded protein: CASSAPPGEQYF.

The chain carries TRBV28 and TRBJ2-3; a possible D gene is TRBD2 (6 bases). The germline CDR1 and CDR2 sequences are MDHEN and SYDVKM. The CDR3 consists of 17 residues. Trimming pared 5 bases from V and 0 bases from J, leaving 18 bases between. The CDR3 DNA reads TGTGCCAGCAGTGACCCCCGCGGGACGGGGAGCACAGATACGCAGTATTTT. This translates into CASSDPRGTGSTDTQYF. The whole variable domain, filled in from reference TRBV28 and TRBJ2-3, reads DVKVTQSSRYLVKRTGEKVFLECVQDMDHENMFWYRQDPGLGLRLIYFSYDVKMKEKGDIPEGYSVSREKKERFSLILESASTNQTSMYLCASSDPRGTGSTDTQYFGPGTRLTVL.

The rearrangement uses TRBV7-6 and TRBJ2-1, with D possibly being TRBD1 (6 bases). Germline lookup yields CDR1 SGHVS and CDR2 FNYEAQ. V lost 5 bases and J lost 0, with 14 bases in between. This CDR3 contains 16 residues. The CDR3 here is CASSRGHASSYNEQFF. The CDR3 DNA follows: TGTGCCAGCAGCCGGGGACACGCGAGCTCCTACAATGAGCAGTTCTTC.

The chain recombines TRBV7-2 with TRBJ2-2; D is perhaps TRBD1 (6 bases). The V gene's germline CDR1 is SGHTA and CDR2 FQGNSA. Trimming cost V 5 bases and J 8 bases, with 9 bases left between them. CDR3 size: 12 residues. In DNA form, the CDR3 reads TGTGCCAGCAGCCACCAGGGGGGGGAGCTGTTTTTT. Translating gives CASSHQGGELFF. Full variable domain (missing parts from reference TRBV7-2 and TRBJ2-2): GAGVSQSPSNKVTEKGKDVELRCDPISGHTALYWYRQSLGQGLEFLIYFQGNSAPDKSGLPSDRFSAERTGGSVSTLTIQRTQQEDSAVYLCASSHQGGELFFGEGSRLTVL.

DNA of the CDR3: TGTGCCAGCAGTTACGGAGGGAGGAATTCACCCCTCCACTTT. Its translation: CASSYGGRNSPLHF. The V gene is TRBV6-5, the J gene TRBJ1-6; D gene ambiguous. Germline CDR1 is MNHEY and CDR2 is SVGAGI. There are 14 residues in the CDR3. V was clipped by 2 bases and J by 7 bases, with 9 bases between them.

This chain joins TRBV16 and TRBJ2-4; D possibly corresponds to TRBD2 (5 bases). CDR3 length: 13 amino acids. Germline loops: CDR1 KGHSY, CDR2 FQNENV. V shed 3 bases and J shed 3 bases, with 6 bases lying between them. The CDR3 spells CASSQGDKNIQYF. The CDR3 DNA reads as TGTGCCAGCAGCCAGGGAGACAAAAACATTCAGTACTTC.

DNA of the CDR3: TGTGCCAGCAGCTTCAACGGGGGGCTGAAAGAGACCCAGTACTTC. It yields the protein CASSFNGGLKETQYF. This rearrangement joins TRBV7-2 to TRBJ2-5, with D possibly TRBD2 on 7 matching bases. The CDR3 runs to 15 residues. Trimming took off 3 bases at V and 3 bases at J, with 14 bases between the two ends. The V gene's germline CDR1 is SGHTA and CDR2 FQGNSA.

The sample holds a few counts of this clone. V usage is TRBV4-2 and J usage is TRBJ2-7; D possibly corresponds to TRBD2 (5 bases). The V gene's germline CDR1 is LGHNA and CDR2 YNFKEQ. This CDR3 comprises 13 residues. V gave up 4 bases and J gave up 7 bases, with 14 bases separating them. The CDR3: CASSLDGNQEQYF. The CDR3 nucleotides are TGTGCCAGCAGCCTCGACGGGAACCAGGAGCAGTACTTC.

The gene calls are TRBV28 and TRBJ2-7; the match to TRBD1 covers 10 bases. V dropped 7 bases and J dropped 6; count of bases not matched to a gene: 12. The CDR3 runs to 15 residues. The V gene's germline CDR1 is MDHEN and CDR2 SYDVKM. In nucleotides, the CDR3 is TGTGCCAGCACCCAGGAAGGGACAGGGGATTTCGAGCAGTACTTC. It codes for CASTQEGTGDFEQYF.

The chain couples TRBV5-4 to TRBJ1-2; no firm D call. The CDR3 is 13 residues long. Germline loops: CDR1 SGHNT, CDR2 YYREEE (reference sequence). The ends were cut back, 4 bases at V and 8 bases at J, with 15 bases in the middle. CDR3: CASSEFSLWGYTF. The CDR3 nucleotides are TGTGCCAGCAGCGAATTCTCACTGTGGGGCTACACCTTC. The entire variable domain, with the rest obtained from reference TRBV5-4 and TRBJ1-2, is as follows: ETGVTQSPTHLIKTRGQQVTLRCSSQSGHNTVSWYQQALGQGPQFIFQYYREEENGRGNFPPRFSGLQFPNYSSELNVNALELDDSALYLCASSEFSLWGYTFGSGTRLTVV.

This rearrangement joins TRBV11-2 to TRBJ1-2; 9 nucleotides align to TRBD1. Trimming took 3 bases from V and 4 from J; bases not matched to a gene: 9. The germline CDR1 and CDR2 sequences are SGHAT and FQNNGV. The CDR3 extends over 16 amino acids. Here the CDR3 reads CASSLDTGGSPYGYTF. Written as DNA, the CDR3 is TGTGCCAGCAGCTTGGATACAGGGGGCTCTCCCTATGGCTACACCTTC.

The chain joins TRBV28 to TRBJ2-4; D is possibly TRBD2 (6 bases). Germline CDR1 is MDHEN and CDR2 is SYDVKM. This CDR3 spans 13 amino acids. V was shortened by 5 bases and J by 7 bases, with 12 bases between the two germline ends. CDR3 coding DNA: TGTGCCAGCAGTAGCGGCGGAGGGAACATTCAGTACTTC. It codes for CASSSGGGNIQYF.

The V and J genes are TRBV7-2 and TRBJ2-1; 9 bases line up with TRBD2. Germline-derived CDR1 and CDR2 are SGHTA and FQGNSA. The length of the CDR3 is 14 residues. V dropped 5 bases and J dropped 8; count of bases not matched to a gene: 7. Written as DNA, the CDR3 is TGTGCCAGCAGCCCTAGCGGGGTGGGGCATGAGCAGTTCTTC. Translating it yields CASSPSGVGHEQFF.

The CDR3 here is CASSKGRVYNEQFF. As DNA, the CDR3 is TGTGCCAGCAGCAAAGGCAGGGTCTACAATGAGCAGTTCTTC. The chain recombines TRBV21-1 with TRBJ2-1; the table's D gene call, TRBD1, was not cross checked with the DNA. TRBV21-1 is given as a pseudogene. CDR3 length equals 14 residues.

The chain couples TRBV28 to TRBJ2-3; D not certain. The CDR3 is 13 amino acids. V was pared by 5 bases and J by 4 bases, with 10 bases between. Germline V gene data show CDR1 as MDHEN and CDR2 as SYDVKM. CDR3 DNA: TGTGCCAGCAGTCCCCGAGTACCAGATACGCAGTATTTT. Translating it yields CASSPRVPDTQYF.

The V gene is TRBV4-2, the J gene TRBJ2-2, with D maybe TRBD2 (6 bases). Germline V gene lookup returns CDR1 LGHNA and CDR2 YNFKEQ. CDR3 length: 15 amino acids. Between the trimmed V and J ends, which lost 0 bases and 6 bases, there was a span of 11 bases. The CDR3 is CASSQDPERAGELFF. The CDR3 region has the DNA TGTGCCAGCAGCCAAGATCCGGAGCGGGCCGGGGAGCTGTTTTTT.

The chain joins TRBV7-9 to TRBJ2-3; D is uncertain. Deletions cut 5 bases from V and 5 bases from J, with 8 bases between. The CDR3 consists of 12 residues. Per the germline V gene, CDR1 is SEHNR and CDR2 is FQNEAQ (reference sequence). CDR3: CASSTVGDTQYF. The CDR3, as DNA: TGTGCCAGCAGCACGGTTGGAGATACGCAGTATTTT.

The rearrangement joins TRBV19 to TRBJ1-1; 7 bases map to TRBD1. This CDR3 contains 16 residues. V trimming: 6 bases; J trimming: 2 bases; junction bases outside the gene matches: 12. The V gene's germline CDR1 is LNHDA and CDR2 SQIVND (reference sequence). The CDR3 DNA reads as TGTGCCAGTAGCCCCCACCCCGACAGGGTAAACACTGAAGCTTTCTTT. This sequence encodes CASSPHPDRVNTEAFF.

The rearrangement links TRBV19 to TRBJ1-1; TRBD1 agrees at 7 bases. The CDR3 is made up of 13 amino acids. Trimming took 4 bases from V and 11 from J; bases not matched to a gene: 10. Germline CDR1 reads LNHDA; CDR2 reads SQIVND (reference sequence). CDR3 nucleotide sequence: TGTGCCAGTAGTAACAGGGGAGGCGAACGGGCTTTCTTT. It encodes CASSNRGGERAFF.